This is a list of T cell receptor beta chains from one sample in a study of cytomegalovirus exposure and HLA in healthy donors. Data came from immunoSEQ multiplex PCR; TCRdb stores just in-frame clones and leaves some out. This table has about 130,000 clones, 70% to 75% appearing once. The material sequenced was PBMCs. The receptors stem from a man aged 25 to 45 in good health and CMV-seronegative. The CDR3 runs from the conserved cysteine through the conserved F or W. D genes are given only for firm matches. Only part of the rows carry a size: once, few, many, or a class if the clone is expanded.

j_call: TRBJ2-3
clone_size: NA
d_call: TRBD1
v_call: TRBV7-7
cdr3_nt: TGTGCTAGCAGCTCGACAGGGGATACGCAGTATTTT
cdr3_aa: CASSSTGDTQYF

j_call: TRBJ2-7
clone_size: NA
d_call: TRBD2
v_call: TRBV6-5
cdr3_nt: TGTGCCAGCGGACTAGCGGGACCCTACGAGCAGTACTTC
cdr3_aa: CASGLAGPYEQYF

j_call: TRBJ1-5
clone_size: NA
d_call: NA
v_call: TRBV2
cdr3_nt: TGTGCCAGCAGTGAAGGGGGGGGCCAGCCCCAGCATTTT
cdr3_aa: CASSEGGGQPQHF

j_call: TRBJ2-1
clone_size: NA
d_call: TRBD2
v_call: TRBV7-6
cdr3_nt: TGTGCCAGCAGTTTTACTAGCGACTCCTACAATGAGCAGTTCTTC
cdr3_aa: CASSFTSDSYNEQFF

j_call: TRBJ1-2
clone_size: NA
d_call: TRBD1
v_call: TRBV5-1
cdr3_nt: TGCGCCAGCAGCTTGGTGCCAGGGGGGAACTATGGCTACACCTTC
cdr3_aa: CASSLVPGGNYGYTF

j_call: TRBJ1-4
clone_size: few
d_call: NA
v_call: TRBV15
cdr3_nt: TGTGCCACCAGGGGGCCAACAGGGCTCGAGGAAAGTGAAAAACTGTTTTTT
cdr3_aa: CATRGPTGLEESEKLFF

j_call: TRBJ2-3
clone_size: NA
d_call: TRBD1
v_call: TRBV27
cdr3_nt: TGTGCCAGCTCCTTTTTATCCGGACAGGGGGCCGCAGATACGCAGTATTTT
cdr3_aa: CASSFLSGQGAADTQYF

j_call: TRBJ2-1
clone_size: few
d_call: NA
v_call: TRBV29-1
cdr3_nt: TGCAGCGTTGACAGGGGTAGCTCTGAGCAGTTCTTC
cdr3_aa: CSVDRGSSEQFF

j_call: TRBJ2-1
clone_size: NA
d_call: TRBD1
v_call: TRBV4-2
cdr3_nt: TGTGCCAGCAGGTTCGGCACAGGGGCATCCTACAATGAGCAGTTCTTC
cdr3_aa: CASRFGTGASYNEQFF

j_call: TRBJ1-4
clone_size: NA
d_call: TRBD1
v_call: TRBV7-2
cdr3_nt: TGTGCCAGCAGACCTAGACAGGGTTGGGATGAAAAACTGTTTTTT
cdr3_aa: CASRPRQGWDEKLFF

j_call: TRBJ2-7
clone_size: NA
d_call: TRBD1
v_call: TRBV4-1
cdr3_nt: TGCGCCAGCAGCCTTGACCAGGGGGTGATACCGCTCGAGCAGTACTTC
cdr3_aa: CASSLDQGVIPLEQYF

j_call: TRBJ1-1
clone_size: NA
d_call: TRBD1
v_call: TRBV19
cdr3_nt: TGTGCCAGTAGTGCGGGACAGGGATACACTGAAGCTTTCTTT
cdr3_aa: CASSAGQGYTEAFF

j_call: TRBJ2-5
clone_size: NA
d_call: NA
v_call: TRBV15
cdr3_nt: TGTGCCACCAGCAGAGCCAGAGGGCGGGTAGAGACCCAGTACTTC
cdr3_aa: CATSRARGRVETQYF

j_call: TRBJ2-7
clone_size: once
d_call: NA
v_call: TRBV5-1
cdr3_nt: TGCGCCAGCAGCTTAAACCAACCTTCGGCGGTGGACTCCTACGAGCAGTACTTC
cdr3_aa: CASSLNQPSAVDSYEQYF

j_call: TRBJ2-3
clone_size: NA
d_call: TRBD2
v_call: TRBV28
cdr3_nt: TGTGCCACCAGGGGACTAGGTCCGGTGTTTGGTACGCAGTATTTT
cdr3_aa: CATRGLGPVFGTQYF

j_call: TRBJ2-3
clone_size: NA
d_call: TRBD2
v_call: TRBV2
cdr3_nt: TGTGCCAGCAGTCACGAGGCTAGCGGGAGATTAGATACGCAGTATTTT
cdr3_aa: CASSHEASGRLDTQYF

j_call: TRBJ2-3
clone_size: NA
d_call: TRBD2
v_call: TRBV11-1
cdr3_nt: TGTGCCAGCAGCAAGGGACTAGTGCAGTATTTT
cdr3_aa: CASSKGLVQYF

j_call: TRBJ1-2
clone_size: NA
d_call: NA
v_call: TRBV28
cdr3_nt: TGTGCCAGCAGTTCGACCCATCTATCAGGGGCCTATGGCTACACCTTC
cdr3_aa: CASSSTHLSGAYGYTF

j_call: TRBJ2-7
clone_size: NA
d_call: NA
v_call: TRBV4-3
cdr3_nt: TGCGCCAGCAGCCAAGTATCGTCAGGAATCACCTACGAGCAGTACTTC
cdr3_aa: CASSQVSSGITYEQYF

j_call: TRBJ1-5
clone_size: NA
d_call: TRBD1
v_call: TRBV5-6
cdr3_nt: TGTGCCAGCAGCTGGAGACAGGGCGGCAATCAGCCCCAGCATTTT
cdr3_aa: CASSWRQGGNQPQHF

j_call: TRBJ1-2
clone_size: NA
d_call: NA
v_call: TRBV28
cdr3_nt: TGTGCCAGCAGTTTAGGCGGGCACGGCTACACCTTC
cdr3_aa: CASSLGGHGYTF

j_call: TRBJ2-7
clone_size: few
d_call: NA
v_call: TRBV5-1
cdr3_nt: TGCGCCAGCAGCTTGGACAGGGACGGCGGCGAGCAGTACTTC
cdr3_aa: CASSLDRDGGEQYF

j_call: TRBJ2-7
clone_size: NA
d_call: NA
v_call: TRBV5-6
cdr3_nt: TGTGCCAGCAGCTTCCATGGCCCCATTTTTATCCCCAGCTCCTACGAGCAGTACTTC
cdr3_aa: CASSFHGPIFIPSSYEQYF

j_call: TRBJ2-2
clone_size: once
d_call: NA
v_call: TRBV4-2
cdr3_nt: TGTGCCAGCAGCCAACAACTAGAGACCGGGGAGCTGTTTTTT
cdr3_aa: CASSQQLETGELFF

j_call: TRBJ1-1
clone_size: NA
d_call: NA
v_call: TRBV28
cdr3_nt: TGTGCCAGCAGCACTACAGGGCCTGAAGCTTTCTTT
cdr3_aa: CASSTTGPEAFF

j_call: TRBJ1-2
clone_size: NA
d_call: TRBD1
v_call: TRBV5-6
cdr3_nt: TGTGCCAGCAGCCCTATATTGACAGGGGGCTATGGCTACACCTTC
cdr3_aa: CASSPILTGGYGYTF

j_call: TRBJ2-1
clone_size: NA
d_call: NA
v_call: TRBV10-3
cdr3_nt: TGTGCCATCACCCTGGGACAGGGTGGAGCGGGAGAGCGTAAGCAGTTCTTC
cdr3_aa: CAITLGQGGAGERKQFF

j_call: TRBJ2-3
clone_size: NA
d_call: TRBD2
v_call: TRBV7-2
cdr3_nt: TGTGCCAGCAGACCTAGCGGGGGGGGAACAGATACGCAGTATTTT
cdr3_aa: CASRPSGGGTDTQYF

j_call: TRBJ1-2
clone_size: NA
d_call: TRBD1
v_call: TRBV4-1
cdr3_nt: TGCGCCAGCAGCCATGGGACAGTTCTTAACTATGGCTACACCTTC
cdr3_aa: CASSHGTVLNYGYTF

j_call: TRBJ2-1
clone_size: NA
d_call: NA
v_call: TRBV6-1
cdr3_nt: TGTGCCAGCAGTCTCGACATAACGGAATACAATGAGCAGTTCTTC
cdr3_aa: CASSLDITEYNEQFF